The clone carrying this T cell receptor beta chain has a count of ten or more. Its antigen is unknown. Using its own MiXCR run on the 5' RACE reads, TCRdb lists one record per CDR3 protein. The sample records hundreds of thousands of distinct CDR3 sequences, about 17% being singletons. This sample was included in a study of T-cell memory formation after mild COVID-19. Study-level findings and limits: Clones contracting over day 15 to 85 were CD4/CD8 balanced, with later expanders leaning CD4+. Certain responding clones were present in pre-infection memory, suggesting participation of cross-reactive memory.

CDR3 length equals 14 residues. Trimming removed 4 bases from V and 2 bases from J, with 11 bases in between. Germline V gene data show CDR1 as SGHRS and CDR2 as YFSETQ. The J gene is TRBJ2-3, the V gene TRBV5-1; D might be TRBD1 (5 bases). What was sequenced was PBMCs or a T cell subset sorted from them (not recorded which). The clonotype originates from a young man who had mild COVID-19 (a few samples of this study predate the infection). Cell type and time point are not known. The CDR3 loop reads CASSPQGFTDTQYF. The CDR3, as DNA: TGCGCCAGCAGCCCTCAGGGCTTCACAGATACGCAGTATTTT.